The 16 T cell receptor beta chains given below trace back to one sample, sequenced in a study of T cell repertoires in cytomegalovirus infection. TCRdb re-derived calls from the reads in MiXCR, one entry per CDR3 protein. In the table there are 700,000 to 950,000 distinct CDR3 sequences, 32% of which are singletons. The antigens for these receptors are not known. Sequenced here: cultured CD8+ T cells from PBMCs, sampled from culture after CMV antigen stimulation. These receptors were collected from a human donor in good health (CMV status not recorded). Some clones in this sample may be carry-over from other donors' samples.

CDR3 nucleotide sequence: TGTGCCAGCAGCGACAGGGGGGATCGGAATGAGCAGTTCTTC. It is translated as CASSDRGDRNEQFF. The chain is built from TRBV7-6 and TRBJ2-1; 9 bases line up with TRBD1. CDR3 size: 14 residues. Germline CDR1 SGHVS, CDR2 FNYEAQ. The V segment lost 5 bases and the J segment 7 bases; nucleotides outside the gene matches: 6.

This clonotype was counted a single time. The chain carries TRBV20-1 and TRBJ1-1, with D unclear. This CDR3 is built from 15 residues. CDR1 and CDR2 (germline): DFQATT, SNEGSKA (reference sequence). The germline V and J ends were trimmed by 3 bases and 6 bases, with 20 bases remaining between them. The CDR3 is CSASDPRMTDAEAFF. DNA of the CDR3: TGCAGTGCTAGCGACCCCCGTATGACCGACGCTGAAGCTTTCTTT.

The CDR3 DNA sequence: TGTGCCAGCAGTGAAACTGGACTGATCTCTGGAAACACCATATATTTT. Its protein is CASSETGLISGNTIYF. V is TRBV2 and J is TRBJ1-3; D gene unclear. V dropped 2 bases and J dropped 0 bases, with 11 bases sitting between them. The length of the CDR3 is 16 residues. Germline values: CDR1 SNHLY, CDR2 FYNNEI.

This clonotype was detected ten times or more. The rearrangement joins TRBV7-2 to TRBJ2-4; possible D gene TRBD1, 5 bases. Trimming left V 0 bases short and J 7 bases short, with 22 bases between. CDR1 is SGHTA, CDR2 FQGNSA, per germline. The CDR3 contains 18 residues. DNA of the CDR3: TGTGCCAGCAGCTTAGCGCTAATGGGGCTAGGGTCGATGAACATTCAGTACTTC. It codes for CASSLALMGLGSMNIQYF.

The sample holds a few counts of this clonotype. The rearrangement uses TRBV9 and TRBJ2-3; TRBD2 agrees at 7 bases. Trimming took 0 bases from V and 13 from J; bases not matched to a gene: 5. The V gene's germline CDR1 is SGDLS and CDR2 YYNGEE. The CDR3 has 12 amino acids. CDR3 loop: CASSVVAGVKYF. In nucleotides, the CDR3 is TGTGCCAGCAGCGTAGTTGCGGGGGTGAAGTATTTT.

A word on this clonotype: Given a much more abundant clone one base away, this may be a read error. The chain has TRBV7-6 and TRBJ2-1; maybe TRBD1 (5 bases). Germline V gene sequence: CDR1 SGHVS, CDR2 FNYEAQ. This CDR3 has 14 amino acids. Trimming removed 5 bases from V and 3 bases from J, with 11 bases in between. The CDR3 protein is CASSPTENYNEQFF. As DNA, the CDR3 is TGTGCCAGCAGCCCGACAGAGAACTACAATGAGCAGTTCTTC. The full variable domain, with the rest looked up from reference TRBV7-6 and TRBJ2-1, is GAGVSQSPRYKVTKRGQDVALRCDPISGHVSLYWYRQALGQGPEFLTYFNYEAQQDKSGLPNDRFSAERPEGSISTLTIQRTEQRDSAMYRCASSPTENYNEQFFGPGTRLTVL.

This clonotype was recorded a few times. The chain is built from TRBV7-6 and TRBJ2-5; the match to TRBD2 covers 9 bases. Germline CDR1 is SGHVS and CDR2 is FNYEAQ. V lost 5 bases to trimming and J lost 1 base; unmatched junction nucleotides: 8. The CDR3 has 16 residues. This CDR3 reads CASSAIAGVTQETQYF. Written as DNA, the CDR3 is TGTGCCAGCAGCGCCATAGCGGGGGTGACCCAAGAGACCCAGTACTTC.

This clonotype was detected ten times or more. This rearrangement joins TRBV5-6 to TRBJ1-2; 8 bases map to TRBD1. The CDR3 sequence is 14 residues long. Losses at the gene ends were 3 bases for V and 4 bases for J; bases not matched to a gene: 5. Germline V gene lookup returns CDR1 SGHDT and CDR2 YYEEEE. CDR3 coding DNA: TGTGCCAGCAGCTCGGACAGGGTGAGCTATGGCTACACCTTC. Its protein is CASSSDRVSYGYTF. Drawing the rest from reference TRBV5-6 and TRBJ1-2, the complete variable domain is DAGVTQSPTHLIKTRGQQVTLRCSPKSGHDTVSWYQQALGQGPQFIFQYYEEEERQRGNFPDRFSGHQFPNYSSELNVNALLLGDSALYLCASSSDRVSYGYTFGSGTRLTVV.

This sequence joins TRBV27 and TRBJ1-2; D is perhaps TRBD1 (6 bases). CDR1 and CDR2 (germline): MNHEY, SMNVEV (reference sequence). The CDR3 runs 12 residues. V dropped 8 bases and J dropped 8 bases, with 15 bases sitting between them. The CDR3 nucleotides read TGTGCCAGCTGGGACATAGTAAACGGCTACACCTTC. It codes for CASWDIVNGYTF.

The chain recombines TRBV29-1 with TRBJ1-2; D may be TRBD1 (5 bases). The CDR3 extends over 13 amino acids. Germline V gene sequence: CDR1 SQVTM, CDR2 ANQGSEA. V gave up 0 bases and J gave up 2 bases, with 7 bases separating them. CDR3: CSVEETENYGYTF. The CDR3 region has the DNA TGCAGCGTTGAAGAGACAGAAAACTATGGCTACACCTTC. Full variable domain (outside the CDR3, taken from reference TRBV29-1 and TRBJ1-2): SAVISQKPSRDICQRGTSLTIQCQVDSQVTMMFWYRQQPGQSLTLIATANQGSEATYESGFVIDKFPISRPNLTFSTLTVSNMSPEDSSIYLCSVEETENYGYTFGSGTRLTVV.

The V call is TRBV20-1, the J call TRBJ2-2; possible D gene TRBD2, 6 bases. The germline gives CDR1 DFQATT, CDR2 SNEGSKA (reference sequence). There are 15 residues in the CDR3. The V end was cut by 5 bases, the J end by 3 bases, with 16 bases between. CDR3 sequence reads: CSARSPRRDTGELFF. CDR3 nucleotide sequence: TGCAGTGCTCGTTCCCCCCGGAGGGACACCGGGGAGCTGTTTTTT.

The rearrangement uses TRBV7-8 and TRBJ2-2; no reliable D call. CDR3 length equals 17 residues. Germline CDR1 reads SGHVS; CDR2 reads FQNEAQ. V was pared by 1 base and J by 2 bases, with 14 bases between. The CDR3, as DNA: TGTGCCAGCAGCTTAGGAGTAGGTACTTTCAACACCGGGGAGCTGTTTTTT. This sequence encodes CASSLGVGTFNTGELFF.

This clonotype was counted between two and nine times. V usage is TRBV6-6 and J usage is TRBJ2-2, with 7 nucleotides matching TRBD1. V shed 4 bases, J shed 7 bases, and the junction held 6 bases outside the gene matches. Germline assignment: CDR1 MNHNY and CDR2 SVGAGI (reference sequence). The CDR3 sequence is 14 residues long. The DNA for the CDR3 is TGTGCCAGCAGTTGGGGGACAGTAAGCGGGGAGCTGTTTTTT. It translates to CASSWGTVSGELFF.

CDR3 protein: CASSQGPQPGTGELFF. The CDR3 coding sequence is TGTGCCAGCAGCCAGGGACCCCAGCCGGGCACCGGGGAGCTGTTTTTT. J is TRBJ2-2 and V is TRBV5-6; either TRBD1 or TRBD2 may fit D (5 bases each). V lost 4 bases and J 4 bases, leaving 17 bases between the germline ends. This CDR3 region has 16 residues. Germline-derived CDR1 and CDR2 are SGHDT and YYEEEE.

In its sample, this clonotype was seen a few times. V is TRBV27 and J is TRBJ2-2; D gene uncertain. Germline V CDR1 and CDR2: MNHEY, SMNVEV (reference sequence). V lost 2 bases and J lost 4, with 14 bases in between. The CDR3 extends over 16 amino acids. The CDR3 protein is CASSLIPRRFTGELFF. CDR3 coding DNA: TGTGCCAGCAGTTTAATCCCCCGTAGGTTCACCGGGGAGCTGTTTTTT.

This clonotype has more than one count but fewer than ten. The chain combines TRBV7-9 with TRBJ2-1; 11 positions match TRBD2. The CDR3 has 16 residues. Trimming removed 5 bases from V and 8 bases from J; junction bases left unmatched: 11. CDR1 and CDR2 from the germline V gene are SEHNR and FQNEAQ (reference sequence). CDR3 sequence reads: CASSPPRSGGADEQFF. The DNA for the CDR3 is TGTGCCAGCAGCCCACCACGTAGCGGGGGGGCTGATGAGCAGTTCTTC.